Listed below are T cell receptor beta chains from one sample, sequenced in a study of breast tumors, draining lymph nodes, adjacent tissues. Each CDR3 protein is one row after TCRdb ran MiXCR on the multiplex PCR reads. The profile shows about 230,000 distinct CDR3 sequences, about 30% of them singletons. The sequenced sample was axillary lymph node tissue. The receptors shown here come from a female donor with breast cancer. Some clones in this sample may be carry-over from other donors' samples. The CDR3 runs from the conserved cysteine through the conserved F or W. A D gene is named only where the DNA matches it firmly. Some rows have no size entry. The others give once, few or many, or a class for an expanded clone.

clone_size,d_call,v_call,j_call,cdr3_aa,cdr3_nt
-,-,TRBV5-1,TRBJ1-1,CASSKQGNTEAFF,TGCGCCAGCAGCAAACAGGGGAACACTGAAGCTTTCTTT
-,-,TRBV20-1,TRBJ1-6,CSARGELGQANSPLHF,TGCAGTGCTAGGGGTGAACTAGGGCAGGCGAATTCACCCCTCCACTTT
many,-,TRBV3-1,TRBJ1-2,CASSQSGGAADYGYTF,TGTGCCAGCAGCCAGTCGGGCGGGGCAGCCGACTATGGCTACACCTTC
-,-,TRBV11-2,TRBJ2-2,CASSLRAGEFFGELFF,TGTGCCAGCTCCCTCAGGGCAGGGGAGTTCTTCGGGGAGCTGTTTTTT
many,TRBD1,TRBV7-2,TRBJ1-5,CASNPSGGGNQPQHF,TGTGCCAGCAACCCATCAGGGGGCGGAAATCAGCCCCAGCATTTT
-,TRBD1,TRBV5-4,TRBJ2-1,CASQGDSQNYNEQFF,TGTGCCAGCCAAGGGGACAGTCAAAATTACAATGAGCAGTTCTTC
many,TRBD2,TRBV4-1,TRBJ2-3,CASSQDLGGSGRALDTQYF,TGCGCCAGCAGCCAAGATCTCGGTGGTAGCGGGAGGGCCTTAGATACGCAGTATTTT
-,TRBD1,TRBV6-6,TRBJ1-5,CASSPRTGVGQPQHF,TGTGCCAGCAGCCCCCGGACAGGGGTAGGGCAGCCCCAGCATTTT
many,-,TRBV27,TRBJ1-6,CASNEGAYNSPLHF,TGTGCCAGCAACGAGGGGGCCTATAATTCACCCCTCCACTTT
-,TRBD1,TRBV20-1,TRBJ2-1,CSARDLGQIYNEQFF,TGCAGTGCTAGAGACCTGGGACAGATCTACAATGAGCAGTTCTTC
-,-,TRBV2,TRBJ1-3,CASSEALGNTIYF,TGTGCCAGCAGTGAAGCGCTTGGGAACACCATATATTTT
once,-,TRBV4-1,TRBJ1-4,CASSLLETNEKLFF,TGCGCCAGCAGCCTTTTGGAGACTAATGAAAAACTGTTTTTT
-,-,TRBV9,TRBJ2-3,CASNPPTDTQYF,TGTGCCAGCAACCCTCCCACAGATACCCAGTATTTT
many,-,TRBV7-8,TRBJ2-7,CASSLATYEQYF,TGTGCCAGCAGTCTAGCCACCTACGAGCAGTACTTC
-,TRBD1,TRBV24-1,TRBJ1-5,CARDSGGQQPQHF,TGTGCTAGAGATTCAGGGGGCCAACAGCCCCAGCATTTT
many,-,TRBV27,TRBJ1-6,CASSFLQERSPLHF,TGTGCCAGCAGTTTTTTACAGGAACGTTCACCCCTCCACTTT
-,TRBD1,TRBV2,TRBJ2-1,CASSPSSGQGYNEQFF,TGTGCCAGCAGCCCTAGTAGCGGACAGGGGTACAATGAGCAGTTCTTC
many,-,TRBV18,TRBJ2-5,CASSLSSGETQYF,TGTGCCAGCTCGTTATCGTCTGGCGAGACCCAGTACTTC
many,-,TRBV7-9,TRBJ1-4,CASSLGTNEKLFF,TGTGCCAGCAGCTTGGGGACTAATGAAAAACTGTTTTTT
-,-,TRBV5-1,TRBJ2-3,CASSLAGSNEQYF,TGCGCCAGCAGCTTGGCGGGGTCCAATGAGCAGTATTTT
many,TRBD2,TRBV19,TRBJ2-1,CASKAGGSYNEQFF,TGTGCCAGTAAAGCGGGAGGCTCCTACAATGAGCAGTTCTTC
many,-,TRBV18,TRBJ2-5,CASSQDQGPKTQYF,TGTGCCAGCTCACAGGATCAGGGTCCGAAGACCCAGTACTTC
-,TRBD1,TRBV19,TRBJ2-5,CASSGTGVTKTQYF,TGTGCCAGTAGTGGGACAGGGGTCACGAAGACCCAGTACTTC
many,TRBD2,TRBV20-1,TRBJ2-1,CSASTLTSGNNNEQFF,TGCAGTGCTAGCACACTAACTAGCGGGAACAACAATGAGCAGTTCTTC
-,TRBD1,TRBV20-1,TRBJ1-4,CSATRRTGDEKLFF,TGCAGTGCTACCAGGCGGACAGGGGACGAAAAACTGTTTTTT
many,TRBD2,TRBV30,TRBJ2-7,CAWSRWRGSSYEQYF,TGTGCCTGGAGTCGGTGGCGGGGGAGCTCCTACGAGCAGTACTTC
many,-,TRBV6-5,TRBJ1-3,CASSHSRGTRNTIYF,TGTGCCAGCAGTCACTCGAGAGGGACGCGAAACACCATATATTTT
many,-,TRBV9,TRBJ2-1,CASSGGSGAHNEQFF,TGTGCCAGCAGCGGGGGATCGGGGGCCCACAATGAGCAGTTCTTC
many,-,TRBV20-1,TRBJ2-5,CSARDPQGKATQYF,TGCAGTGCTAGAGATCCCCAGGGAAAAGCGACCCAGTACTTC
many,-,TRBV20-1,TRBJ2-1,CSASPSYNEQFF,TGCAGTGCTAGTCCGTCCTACAATGAGCAGTTCTTC
-,-,TRBV29-1,TRBJ2-7,CSVEGQGKTYEQYF,TGCAGCGTTGAAGGGCAGGGTAAGACCTACGAGCAGTACTTC
many,TRBD2,TRBV24-1,TRBJ2-1,CATSAATSKNEQFF,TGTGCCACCAGTGCAGCGACTAGCAAGAATGAGCAGTTCTTC
-,TRBD2,TRBV6-2/TRBV6-3,TRBJ2-7,CASRPSGRDEQYF,TGTGCCAGCAGGCCTAGCGGGAGAGACGAGCAGTACTTC
-,-,TRBV28,TRBJ1-5,CASSLNLESNQPQHF,TGTGCCAGCAGTTTAAACCTAGAAAGCAATCAGCCCCAGCATTTT
-,-,TRBV5-4,TRBJ2-5,CASSFAGPQYF,TGTGCCAGCAGCTTCGCAGGGCCCCAGTACTTC
many,-,TRBV18,TRBJ1-4,CASSRGGDEKLFF,TGTGCCAGCTCACGGGGCGGCGATGAAAAACTGTTTTTT
many,-,TRBV4-3,TRBJ2-2,CASSQGVDFSTGELFF,TGCGCCAGCAGCCAAGGGGTCGACTTTTCCACCGGGGAGCTGTTTTTT
-,TRBD2,TRBV15,TRBJ2-5,CATSRARSGVQGAQYF,TGTGCCACCAGCAGAGCCAGAAGCGGGGTTCAAGGGGCCCAGTACTTC
few,-,TRBV7-9,TRBJ1-1,CASSPGVGSAGTEAFF,TGTGCCAGCAGCCCAGGGGTGGGGTCCGCGGGTACTGAAGCTTTCTTT
many,-,TRBV12-3/TRBV12-4,TRBJ1-2,CASSLAEDWGYTF,TGTGCCAGCAGTTTAGCAGAGGATTGGGGCTACACCTTC
once,-,TRBV24-1,TRBJ2-6,CATSGSNTGANVLTF,TGTGCCACCAGCGGTTCGAACACCGGGGCCAACGTCCTGACTTTC
many,-,TRBV20-1,TRBJ2-7,CSATGGQRLYEQYF,TGCAGTGCAACCGGGGGACAGCGGCTCTACGAGCAGTACTTC
many,TRBD2,TRBV2,TRBJ2-1,CASKRTSGNYNEQFF,TGTGCCAGCAAGAGGACTAGCGGGAACTACAATGAGCAGTTCTTC
many,-,TRBV7-3,TRBJ2-7,CASSHLPPIYEQYF,TGTGCCAGCAGCCACCTCCCGCCGATCTACGAGCAGTACTTC
-,TRBD2,TRBV6-2/TRBV6-3,TRBJ2-7,CASSHEGGPSYEQYF,TGTGCCAGCAGTCACGAGGGAGGGCCGTCCTACGAGCAGTACTTC
-,TRBD1,TRBV7-8,TRBJ1-5,CASSARTGAPQHF,TGTGCCAGCAGCGCTCGGACAGGGGCTCCCCAGCATTTT
many,-,TRBV6-4,TRBJ2-6,CASRPNRPASSGANVLTF,TGTGCCAGCCGACCCAACCGGCCAGCTAGCTCTGGGGCCAACGTCCTGACTTTC
-,-,TRBV20-1,TRBJ1-2,CSARAWGSGGYTF,TGCAGTGCTAGAGCATGGGGCTCGGGAGGCTACACCTTC
few,-,TRBV18,TRBJ2-5,CASSPFRQFETQYF,TGTGCCAGCTCACCATTTCGGCAATTCGAGACCCAGTACTTC
-,-,TRBV10-3,TRBJ1-3,CAVSADGSGNTIYF,TGTGCCGTCAGTGCAGACGGCTCTGGAAACACCATATATTTT
many,TRBD2,TRBV20-1,TRBJ2-3,CSAASGPGDTQYF,TGCAGTGCTGCTAGCGGGCCCGGGGATACGCAGTATTTT